Listed below are T cell receptor beta chains from one sample, sequenced in a study of CD8 T cells in ankylosing spondylitis. One entry per CDR3 protein, called by TCRdb with MiXCR from the 5' RACE reads. The table records some 220,000 distinct CDR3 sequences, around 8% of them present only once. Sequencing was done on a sample of blood, either unsorted or a sorted T cell fraction (not recorded which). These TCRs come from a female donor with ankylosing spondylitis or in good health (not recorded which). CDR3s include the opening cysteine and the closing phenylalanine or tryptophan. A D gene is named only where the DNA matches it firmly. Only part of the rows carry a size: once, few, many, or a class if the clone is expanded.

TRBV7-9	TRBJ2-7	TRBD2	-	TGTGCCAGCAGTCACCTAGCGGGGGAGCAGTACTTC	CASSHLAGEQYF
TRBV20-1	TRBJ2-3	-	once	TGCAGTGCTAAGAACCTCCGGGACGGACGCACAGATACGCAGTATTTT	CSAKNLRDGRTDTQYF
TRBV5-5	TRBJ1-3	-	few	TGTGCCAGCAGCGCCAGACGGGCTTTCTCTGGAAACACCATATATTTT	CASSARRAFSGNTIYF
TRBV7-2	TRBJ2-5	TRBD1	-	TGTGCCAGCAGCTCCGGACAGGGGGGGCCCCAAGAGACCCAGTACTTC	CASSSGQGGPQETQYF
TRBV12-3/TRBV12-4	TRBJ2-2	-	many	TGTGCCAGCCTTATCTGGGGCGGGGAGCTGTTTTTT	CASLIWGGELFF
TRBV12-3/TRBV12-4	TRBJ2-1	-	many	TGTGCCAGCAGTTTCAGGGCGCTTAGCTCCTACAATGAGCAGTTCTTC	CASSFRALSSYNEQFF
TRBV14	TRBJ2-3	-	many	TGTGCCAGCAGCCACTCAGATACGCAGTATTTT	CASSHSDTQYF
TRBV14	TRBJ2-1	TRBD1	many	TGTGCCAGCAGCCAAGTCCGGAGGACAGGGTGGGGCAATGAGCAGTTCTTC	CASSQVRRTGWGNEQFF
TRBV10-3	TRBJ2-1	-	many	TGTGCCATCAGTAGTGGCAGGGGTTCCGAGCAGTTCTTC	CAISSGRGSEQFF
TRBV18	TRBJ1-5	-	few	TGTGCCAGCTCACCCGACTGGGGGGACAATCAGCCCCAGCATTTT	CASSPDWGDNQPQHF
TRBV11-2	TRBJ2-1	TRBD1	many	TGTGCCAGCAGCCTGGGCCCTAGGGGGCAGAATGAGCAGTTCTTC	CASSLGPRGQNEQFF
TRBV12-3/TRBV12-4	TRBJ2-5	TRBD2	few	TGTGCCAGCACCACCCCTAGCCGGGAGGAGGAGACCCAGTACTTC	CASTTPSREEETQYF
TRBV19	TRBJ2-2	-	many	TGTGCCAGTAGCCCGAGGCGGGAAGGGACCGGGGAGCTGTTTTTT	CASSPRREGTGELFF
TRBV20-1	TRBJ1-2	-	many	TGCAGTGCTAGAGATATAGAGCGAGCTAACTATGGCTACACCTTC	CSARDIERANYGYTF
TRBV20-1	TRBJ2-3	TRBD2	many	TGCAGTGCTAGTGTTCTAGCGGGAGGACCAAGCACAGATACGCAGTATTTT	CSASVLAGGPSTDTQYF
TRBV12-3/TRBV12-4	TRBJ2-2	-	many	TGTGCCAGCAGCAATAGCGCCGGGGAGCTGTTTTTT	CASSNSAGELFF
TRBV3-2	TRBJ2-3	-	-	TGTGCCAGCAGCCCTACGACAGGGTACGCAGATACGCAGTATTTT	CASSPTTGYADTQYF
TRBV6-6	TRBJ2-7	-	many	TGTGCCAGCAGCCACGGGAGCGGCGAGCAGTACTTC	CASSHGSGEQYF